This paragraph reports one T cell receptor (beta chain). Its ends do not fully match the called genes, so a read error is possible. Libraries were prepared by immunoSEQ multiplex PCR; TCRdb keeps only in-frame clonotypes and omits some of them. The sample includes about 40,000 clones, over 75% of them seen just once. This specimen belongs to a study of T cell changes during pregnancy in multiple sclerosis. This CDR3 contains 16 residues. CDR1 is SGHDT and CDR2 is YYEEEE in the germline V gene. The receptor comes from a female donor with multiple sclerosis, enrolled in a pregnancy study. The rearrangement uses TRBV5-6 and TRBJ2-3; 8 bases agree with TRBD2. The specimen comprised CD8+ T cells from peripheral blood mononuclear cells, sampled before pregnancy. The CDR3 region has the DNA TGTGCCAGCAGCACCCTTCTAGCGGGTATCACAGATATGCAGTATTTT. This encodes CASSTLLAGITDMQYF.